Described below is a single T cell receptor (beta chain) sequence and its context. The CDR3 consists of 16 residues. Losses at the gene ends were 7 bases for V and 0 bases for J; bases not matched to a gene: 8. The germline V gene encodes CDR1 MNHEY and CDR2 SMNVEV (reference sequence). These data are taken from a study of blood T cell repertoires in COVID-19. Per the original data handling: Amplifying reference gene primers gave estimates of nucleated cell counts. TCRdb's table, derived via immunoSEQ multiplex PCR, lists solely in-frame clones and lacks some. V, J and clone size are those of that table, while D and trimming were read from the DNA. Among roughly 180,000 clones listed, roughly 88% were seen once.

V and J are TRBV27 and TRBJ2-2; 7 positions agree with TRBD2. Sequences were obtained from peripheral blood. The sequence was collected from a woman aged 40 to 50 with COVID-19, enrolled during active disease. CDR3 amino acids: CASMLAGASNTGELFF. The CDR3 DNA sequence: TGTGCCAGCATGTTAGCGGGTGCGTCGAACACCGGGGAGCTGTTTTTT.